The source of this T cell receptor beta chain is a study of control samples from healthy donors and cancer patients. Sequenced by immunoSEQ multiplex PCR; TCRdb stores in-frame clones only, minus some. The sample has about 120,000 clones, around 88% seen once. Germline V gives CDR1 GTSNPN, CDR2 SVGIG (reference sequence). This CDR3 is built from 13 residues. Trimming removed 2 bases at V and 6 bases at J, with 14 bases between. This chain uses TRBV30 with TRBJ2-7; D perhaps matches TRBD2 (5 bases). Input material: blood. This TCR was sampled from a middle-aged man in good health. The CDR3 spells CAWSPLGVLEQYF. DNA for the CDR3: TGTGCCTGGAGTCCTTTGGGAGTTCTCGAGCAGTACTTC.